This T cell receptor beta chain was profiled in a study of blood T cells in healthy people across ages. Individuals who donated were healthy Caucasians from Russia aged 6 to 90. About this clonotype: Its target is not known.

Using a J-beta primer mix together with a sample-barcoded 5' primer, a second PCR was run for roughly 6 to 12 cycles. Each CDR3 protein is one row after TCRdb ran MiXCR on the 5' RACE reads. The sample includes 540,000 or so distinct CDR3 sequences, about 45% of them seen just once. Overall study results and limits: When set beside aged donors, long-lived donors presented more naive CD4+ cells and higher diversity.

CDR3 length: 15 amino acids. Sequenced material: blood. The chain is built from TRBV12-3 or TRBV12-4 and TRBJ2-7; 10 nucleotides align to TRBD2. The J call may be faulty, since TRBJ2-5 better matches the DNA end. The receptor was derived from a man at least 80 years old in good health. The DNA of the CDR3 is TGTGCCAGCAGTTTCGGGACTAGCGACCAAGAGACCCAGTACTTC. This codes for CASSFGTSDQETQYF.